One and the same sample provided the 9 T cell receptor beta chains below, sequenced in a study of beta chain features in type 1 diabetes. Findings of the study overall: Moderately but significantly shorter TCRB CDR3s were found in Type 1 diabetes patients in all four CD4+ subsets.

Expressed TCRB transcripts were sequenced after all isolated RNA was converted to cDNA. Repertoires were generated with immunoSEQ multiplex PCR, while TCRdb's copy carries only in-frame clones and drops some. The sample includes about 260,000 clones, around 20% of them seen just once. Their specific antigens are unknown. Source material: naive CD4+ T cells from blood. These receptors came from a woman aged 40 to 55 with type 1 diabetes.

The J gene is TRBJ1-2, the V gene TRBV9; TRBD1 aligns across 8 bases. V was pared by 3 bases and J by 0 bases, with 4 bases of the junction left unmatched. Germline V gene lookup returns CDR1 SGDLS and CDR2 YYNGEE. The CDR3 spans 15 residues. In nucleotides, the CDR3 is TGTGCCAGCAGCGCGCCGGACAGGGCTAACTATGGCTACACCTTC. Protein: CASSAPDRANYGYTF.

Only a few counts were recorded for this clone. This rearrangement joins TRBV5-1 to TRBJ1-1; D is possibly TRBD1 (6 bases). This CDR3 has 15 residues. Trimming took 6 bases from V and 2 from J, leaving 17 bases between them. Germline CDR1 reads SGHRS; CDR2 reads YFSETQ. The CDR3 sequence: CASMGGLLLNTEAFF. The CDR3 DNA reads as TGCGCCAGCATGGGGGGGCTGCTGCTCAACACTGAAGCTTTCTTT.

The V and J genes are TRBV7-3 and TRBJ2-6; D uncertain. Germline V gene sequence: CDR1 SGHTA, CDR2 FQGTGA. V lost 5 bases, J lost 4 bases, and 9 bases lay in between. The CDR3 totals 14 residues. The CDR3 DNA reads as TGTGCCAGCAGCGAGATCCCCGGGGCCAACGTCCTGACTTTC. Protein product: CASSEIPGANVLTF.

As regards this clone: One end of the junction fails to match germline, which may point to a read error. The chain joins TRBV7-9 to TRBJ2-5, with 9 nucleotides matching TRBD1. This CDR3 spans 16 amino acids. Germline V gives CDR1 SEHNR, CDR2 FQNEAQ (reference sequence). The CDR3 reads CASSYPWTGAQETQYF. The CDR3, as DNA: TGTGCCAGCAGCTACCCCTGGACAGGGGCACAAGAAACCCAGTACTTC.

This clone was seen more than once but under ten times. This chain links TRBV15 with TRBJ2-1, with a weak D call TRBD2 (5 bases). Germline V gene lookup returns CDR1 LNHNV and CDR2 YYDKDF (reference sequence). Trimming cost V 7 bases and J 7 bases, with 14 bases left between them. This CDR3 is 13 amino acids long. CDR3 residues: CATNRVPGNEQFF. CDR3 sequence (DNA): TGTGCCACCAATCGTGTACCGGGGAATGAGCAGTTCTTC.

This clone showed up just a few times. The chain is built from TRBV29-1 and TRBJ2-7; TRBD2 aligns across 11 bases. The CDR3 extends over 14 amino acids. Germline lookup yields CDR1 SQVTM and CDR2 ANQGSEA. With V trimmed by 4 bases and J by 2 bases, 4 bases remained unmatched. The CDR3 region has the DNA TGCAGCGTTGGAGCTAGCGGGGGGCCCTACGAGCAGTACTTC. Translated: CSVGASGGPYEQYF.

The CDR3 protein is CASSYRSPNEQFF. Here the CDR3 DNA reads TGTGCCAGCAGTTATCGCAGTCCCAATGAGCAGTTCTTC. This sequence joins TRBV6-1 and TRBJ2-1; D ambiguous. The germline gives CDR1 MNHNS, CDR2 SASEGT. Trimming stripped 5 bases from V and 6 bases from J, with 11 bases between. The CDR3 loop spans 13 amino acids.

V is TRBV5-4 and J is TRBJ2-5; TRBD1 agrees at 9 bases. Trimming removed 3 bases from V and 4 bases from J; junction bases left unmatched: 7. Looked up from germline, CDR1 is SGHNT and CDR2 is YYREEE (reference sequence). The CDR3 covers 15 residues. CDR3 in DNA: TGTGCCAGCAGCTACACTGACAGGGGGTTAGAGACCCAGTACTTC. As protein: CASSYTDRGLETQYF.

The chain combines TRBV28 with TRBJ2-3; D remains ambiguous. Trimming left V 4 bases short and J 6 bases short, with 8 bases between. This CDR3 is built from 12 residues. CDR1 is MDHEN, CDR2 SYDVKM, per germline. The CDR3 region has the DNA TGTGCCAGCAGTTCCGGTTGGGATACGCAGTATTTT. It translates to CASSSGWDTQYF.